This entry lists 17 T cell receptor beta chains sequenced from one sample in a study of beta chain features in type 1 diabetes. Expressed TCRB transcripts were sequenced, since all the RNA that had been isolated was reverse transcribed. The repertoire was sequenced with immunoSEQ multiplex PCR; TCRdb's copy has only in-frame clones and lacks some. The profile covers hundreds of thousands of clones, with roughly 15% appearing a single time and 0.02% to 0.025% taken by the ten largest. The sequencing sample was made of naive CD4+ T cells from blood. These receptors were collected from a woman aged 18-29 years in good health.

This clone was found a few times. The chain is built from TRBV27 and TRBJ2-6, with D perhaps matching TRBD1 (8 bases). The CDR3 has 17 residues. Germline V gives CDR1 MNHEY, CDR2 SMNVEV (reference sequence). Deletions cut 8 bases from V and 1 base from J, with 18 bases between. As DNA, the CDR3 is TGTGCCAGCTCCCGAACAGGGGGGGTATCTGGGGCCAACGTCCTGACTTTC. Encoded protein: CASSRTGGVSGANVLTF.

This clone was recorded a few times. The rearrangement joins TRBV7-9 to TRBJ2-6; 7 bases line up with TRBD1. Germline assignment: CDR1 SEHNR and CDR2 FQNEAQ (reference sequence). The V gene end was trimmed by 2 bases and the J gene end by 0 bases; junction bases not matched to a gene: 7. The CDR3 totals 18 residues. The DNA for the CDR3 is TGTGCCAGCAGCTTATCTGGGACAGCGACCTCTGGGGCCAACGTCCTGACTTTC. Protein: CASSLSGTATSGANVLTF.

In its sample, this clone was seen a few times. The chain uses TRBV21-1 and TRBJ2-1; TRBD2 is taken as the D call from the table, unchecked against the DNA. TRBV21-1 is given as a pseudogene. The CDR3 sequence is 18 residues long. DNA of the CDR3: TGTGCCAGCAGCAAAGGGGGCGTTTGGAGCGGGCCCCGAAATGAGCAGTTCTTC. It yields the protein CASSKGGVWSGPRNEQFF.

A word on this clone: The junction departs from germline at one end; a sequencing error may be responsible. V is TRBV7-7 and J is TRBJ2-7; D is perhaps TRBD2 (6 bases). The CDR3 is 14 residues long. CDR1 and CDR2 (germline): SSHAT, FNYEAQ (reference sequence). CDR3 sequence: CASSPGGAVYEQYF. CDR3 coding DNA: TGTGCTAGCAGCCCCGGGGGAGCGGTCTACGAGCAGTACTTC.

The chain couples TRBV27 to TRBJ2-7; D is perhaps TRBD1 (5 bases). This CDR3 region has 13 residues. V lost 0 bases to trimming and J lost 11 bases, with 14 bases between them. Per the germline V gene, CDR1 is MNHEY and CDR2 is SMNVEV (reference sequence). This CDR3 is CASSLSLQGLKYF. In nucleotides, the CDR3 is TGTGCCAGCAGTTTATCGCTCCAGGGATTGAAGTACTTC.

This clone was counted between two and nine times. The chain links TRBV28 to TRBJ1-2; 10 bases map to TRBD1. The length of the CDR3 is 15 residues. CDR1 is MDHEN, CDR2 SYDVKM, per germline. V lost 3 bases, J lost 8 bases, and 9 bases stayed unmatched. Here the CDR3 reads CASSFGDRGGKGYTF. Here the CDR3 DNA reads TGTGCCAGCAGTTTCGGGGACAGGGGAGGGAAAGGCTACACCTTC.

This clone has a handful of counts. The genes are TRBV5-1 and TRBJ2-3; D remains unclear. CDR1 is SGHRS, CDR2 YFSETQ, per germline. V was shortened by 0 bases and J by 0 bases, with 8 bases between the two germline ends. This CDR3 has 15 amino acids. Written as DNA, the CDR3 is TGCGCCAGCAGCTTGGGAATCGGGAGCACAGATACGCAGTATTTT. Translated, it gives CASSLGIGSTDTQYF.

The chain couples TRBV7-9 to TRBJ1-2; maybe TRBD1 (6 bases). V was cut by 3 bases and J by 4 bases, with 12 bases left in between. In germline, CDR1 is SEHNR, CDR2 FQNEAQ (reference sequence). The CDR3 loop spans 14 amino acids. The CDR3 protein is CASSFVPDSYGYTF. CDR3 DNA: TGTGCCAGCAGCTTTGTACCGGACAGCTATGGCTACACCTTC.

CDR3 amino acids: CASSGDTGGEKLFF. The CDR3 DNA sequence: TGTGCCAGCAGCGGGGACACTGGCGGTGAAAAACTGTTTTTT. The genes are TRBV2 and TRBJ1-4, with D possibly being TRBD1 (6 bases). CDR3 size: 14 residues. Germline lookup yields CDR1 SNHLY and CDR2 FYNNEI. Trimming left V 6 bases short and J 7 bases short, with 15 bases between. The variable domain in full, completed from reference TRBV2 and TRBJ1-4, reads EPEVTQTPSHQVTQMGQEVILRCVPISNHLYFYWYRQILGQKVEFLVSFYNNEISEKSEIFDDQFSVERPDGSNFTLKIRSTKLEDSAMYFCASSGDTGGEKLFFGSGTQLSVL.

This clone was counted a few times. The chain joins TRBV7-3 to TRBJ2-3; D gene uncertain. Germline V gene sequence: CDR1 SGHTA, CDR2 FQGTGA. The CDR3 sequence is 14 residues long. The ends were cut back, 2 bases at V and 4 bases at J, with 10 bases in the middle. In nucleotides, the CDR3 is TGTGCCAGCAGCTTACTATCCGGGTCAGATACGCAGTATTTT. Amino acids: CASSLLSGSDTQYF.

This clone has a handful of counts. The chain employs TRBV19 and TRBJ2-7; the D is unclear. The CDR3 loop spans 11 amino acids. V lost 5 bases and J lost 7, with 9 bases in between. Germline V gene lookup returns CDR1 LNHDA and CDR2 SQIVND (reference sequence). The DNA for the CDR3 is TGTGCCAGTAGTCCCCTTGGAGAGCAGTACTTC. Its translation is CASSPLGEQYF.

This clone has just a few counts. This chain uses TRBV7-9 with TRBJ2-4; D is perhaps TRBD2 (5 bases). V lost 5 bases to trimming and J lost 0 bases, with 20 bases between them. The germline CDR1 and CDR2 sequences are SEHNR and FQNEAQ (reference sequence). CDR3 length equals 18 residues. This CDR3 reads CASSKSPQTILAKNIQYF. The CDR3 DNA sequence: TGTGCCAGCAGCAAATCGCCACAGACTATACTAGCCAAAAACATTCAGTACTTC.

J is TRBJ1-2 and V is TRBV7-9; 8 bases agree with TRBD1. Germline CDR1 and CDR2: SEHNR and FQNEAQ (reference sequence). Trimming removed 5 bases from V and 4 bases from J; junction bases left unmatched: 6. The CDR3 length is 14 residues. CDR3 residues: CASSPDREVYGYTF. CDR3 DNA: TGTGCCAGCAGCCCGGACAGGGAGGTCTATGGCTACACCTTC.

V is TRBV11-2 and J is TRBJ2-7; D is possibly TRBD2 (5 bases). Germline values: CDR1 SGHAT, CDR2 FQNNGV. The CDR3 has 14 amino acids. Trimming left V 4 bases short and J 0 bases short, with 10 bases between. CDR3 in amino acids: CASSSAESSYEQYF. CDR3 nucleotide sequence: TGTGCCAGCAGCTCAGCGGAGAGCTCCTACGAGCAGTACTTC.

The V and J genes are TRBV4-3 and TRBJ2-3; the D is unclear. Looked up from germline, CDR1 is LGHNA and CDR2 is YSLEER. The CDR3 is made up of 12 amino acids. Trimming pared 4 bases from V and 6 bases from J, leaving 8 bases between. CDR3 protein: CASSLGPDTQYF. The CDR3, as DNA: TGCGCCAGCAGCCTAGGACCCGATACGCAGTATTTT.

This rearrangement joins TRBV7-6 to TRBJ1-1, with unresolved D. V was pared by 4 bases and J by 1 base, with 16 bases between. The CDR3 runs 16 residues. Per germline, CDR1 SGHVS and CDR2 FNYEAQ. This CDR3 is CASSSPRGVGNTEAFF. The CDR3 DNA sequence: TGTGCCAGCAGCTCCCCCCGCGGGGTAGGGAACACTGAAGCTTTCTTT. The variable domain in full, with the rest retrieved from reference TRBV7-6 and TRBJ1-1, is GAGVSQSPRYKVTKRGQDVALRCDPISGHVSLYWYRQALGQGPEFLTYFNYEAQQDKSGLPNDRFSAERPEGSISTLTIQRTEQRDSAMYRCASSSPRGVGNTEAFFGQGTRLTVV.

The rearrangement joins TRBV9 to TRBJ2-7; 10 bases align to TRBD2. This CDR3 contains 14 residues. The trim removed 3 bases at V and 1 base at J, leaving 1 base unmatched. Germline CDR1 and CDR2: SGDLS and YYNGEE. The CDR3 reads CASSASGRSYEQYF. Written as DNA, the CDR3 is TGTGCCAGCAGCGCTAGCGGGAGATCCTACGAGCAGTACTTC.